Sequencing of this TCR beta chain was carried out in a study of T cells after yellow fever vaccination. Overall study results and limits: Weaker, the secondary response had a peak occurring faster, on day 5 versus 15. Boosting was followed by the reappearance of most primary-vaccination clones (roughly 95% CD4, about 90% CD8).

For this clonotype: The antigen remains undetermined.

TCRdb re-called the 5' RACE reads with MiXCR, one entry per CDR3 protein. The sample has roughly 330,000 distinct CDR3 sequences; around 7.3% are singletons. Looked up from germline, CDR1 is SQVTM and CDR2 is ANQGSEA. The length of the CDR3 is 13 residues. Trimming left V 7 bases short and J 6 bases short, with 18 bases between. Sequenced material: PBMCs, taken around 45 days after the first yellow fever vaccination. The chain carries TRBV29-1 and TRBJ1-1; the D gene is possibly TRBD1 (5 bases). This sequence was found in a man between 18 and 29 years old who received the YFV17D yellow fever vaccine. In DNA form, the CDR3 reads TGCAGCGGGAGGCCGCGGGCGGGGGCTGAAGCTTTCTTT. Translating gives CSGRPRAGAEAFF. Using reference TRBV29-1 and TRBJ1-1 for the parts outside the CDR3, the full variable domain is SAVISQKPSRDICQRGTSLTIQCQVDSQVTMMFWYRQQPGQSLTLIATANQGSEATYESGFVIDKFPISRPNLTFSTLTVSNMSPEDSSIYLCSGRPRAGAEAFFGQGTRLTVV.